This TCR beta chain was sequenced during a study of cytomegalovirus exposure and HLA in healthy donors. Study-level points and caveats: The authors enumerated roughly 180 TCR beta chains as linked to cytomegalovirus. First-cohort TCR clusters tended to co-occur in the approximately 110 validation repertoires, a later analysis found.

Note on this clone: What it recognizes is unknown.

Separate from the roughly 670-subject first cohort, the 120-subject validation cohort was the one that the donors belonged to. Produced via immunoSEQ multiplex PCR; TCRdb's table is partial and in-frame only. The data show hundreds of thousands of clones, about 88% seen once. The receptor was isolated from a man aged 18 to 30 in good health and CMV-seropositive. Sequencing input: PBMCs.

The CDR3 nucleotides are TGTGCCTGGAGTGTTGACAGACACAATGAGCAGTTCTTC. It codes for CAWSVDRHNEQFF. The chain has TRBV30 and TRBJ2-1; possible D gene TRBD1, 5 bases. This CDR3 has 13 residues. CDR1 and CDR2 from the germline V gene are GTSNPN and SVGIG (reference sequence). Deletions cut 0 bases from V and 5 bases from J, with 8 bases between.